These 31 T cell receptor beta chains share one sample of origin, sequenced in a study of T cell changes during pregnancy in multiple sclerosis. The method was immunoSEQ multiplex PCR; TCRdb's version includes in-frame clones alone and lacks a portion of them. This sample yields tens of thousands of clones, of which roughly 94% are seen a single time; around 0.84% belongs to the top ten. Sequencing was performed on peripheral blood, taken in the third trimester of pregnancy. The origin of the receptors is a female donor with multiple sclerosis, enrolled in a pregnancy study.

This clone was observed once. V and J are TRBV11-3 and TRBJ2-3; 12 bases fit TRBD2. The CDR3 is 16 residues long. Germline values: CDR1 SGHNT, CDR2 YENEEA. Unmatched junction bases numbered 5, after V lost 5 bases and J lost 2 bases. The CDR3 region is CASSHPSGRDTDTQYF. CDR3 DNA sequence: TGTGCCAGCAGCCACCCTAGCGGGAGGGACACAGATACGCAGTATTTT.

This clone has a single count. The chain couples TRBV18 to TRBJ2-1; 8 nucleotides agree with TRBD1. Germline trimming cut 3 bases from V and 9 bases from J; bases unmatched to any gene: 10. The germline V gene encodes CDR1 KGHSH and CDR2 LQKENI. This CDR3 has 15 amino acids. DNA of the CDR3: TGTGCCAGCTCACCTAAACAGGGGGACGTGAGTGAGCAGTTCTTC. Translated, it gives CASSPKQGDVSEQFF.

This clone was seen a single time. CDR3 in amino acids: CASSPTSGSSYNEQFF. Written as DNA, the CDR3 is TGTGCCAGCAGCCCTACTAGCGGGAGCTCCTACAATGAGCAGTTCTTC. The rearrangement uses TRBV27 and TRBJ2-1; 11 bases match TRBD2. Per the germline V gene, CDR1 is MNHEY and CDR2 is SMNVEV (reference sequence). Germline trimming cut 6 bases from V and 0 bases from J; bases unmatched to any gene: 4. This CDR3 spans 16 amino acids.

This chain joins TRBV19 and TRBJ2-7; tentatively, D is TRBD2 (6 bases). V lost 4 bases to trimming and J lost 2 bases, with 9 bases between them. The CDR3 is made up of 13 amino acids. Germline CDR1 and CDR2: LNHDA and SQIVND (reference sequence). In nucleotides, the CDR3 is TGTGCCAGTAGTAGCGGGAAGCCCTACGAGCAGTACTTC. Its translation: CASSSGKPYEQYF.

This rearrangement joins TRBV4-1 to TRBJ2-2; 9 bases line up with TRBD2. This CDR3 is built from 17 residues. With V trimmed by 0 bases and J by 5 bases, 7 bases remained unmatched. Germline CDR1 is MGHRA and CDR2 is YSYEKL. For the CDR3, the DNA is TGCGCCAGCAGCCAAGATTTGGGGACTAGCAAGACCGGGGAGCTGTTTTTT. It specifies CASSQDLGTSKTGELFF.

V usage is TRBV7-2 and J usage is TRBJ1-2; D may be TRBD1 (5 bases). The germline gives CDR1 SGHTA, CDR2 FQGNSA. The CDR3 spans 12 residues. Trimming removed 2 bases at V and 5 bases at J, with 6 bases between. DNA of the CDR3: TGTGCCAGCAGCTTACAGGGTTATGGCTACACCTTC. Amino acids: CASSLQGYGYTF.

The chain has TRBV27 and TRBJ1-4; D is perhaps TRBD1 (5 bases). Trimming left V 5 bases short and J 0 bases short, with 10 bases between. Per the germline V gene, CDR1 is MNHEY and CDR2 is SMNVEV (reference sequence). The CDR3 length is 15 residues. CDR3 amino acids: CASSKGLPTNEKLFF. CDR3 DNA sequence: TGTGCCAGCAGTAAGGGACTGCCAACTAATGAAAAACTGTTTTTT.

The CDR3 sequence is CASSPGLAVTGELFF. For the CDR3, the DNA is TGTGCCAGCAGCCCGGGACTAGCGGTCACCGGGGAGCTGTTTTTT. V and J are TRBV7-6 and TRBJ2-2, with 11 bases lining up with TRBD2. CDR1 and CDR2 (germline): SGHVS, FNYEAQ. V trimming: 5 bases; J trimming: 4 bases; junction bases outside the gene matches: 3. The CDR3 has 15 amino acids.

V usage is TRBV2 and J usage is TRBJ2-7; 9 nucleotides match TRBD1. V gave up 8 bases and J gave up 12 bases; unmatched junction bases: 2. The CDR3 extends over 9 amino acids. The germline gives CDR1 SNHLY, CDR2 FYNNEI. Written as DNA, the CDR3 is TGTGCCAGCGGGACAGGGCCGTACTTC. Its protein product is CASGTGPYF. The full variable domain, its missing parts supplied by reference TRBV2 and TRBJ2-7, is EPEVTQTPSHQVTQMGQEVILRCVPISNHLYFYWYRQILGQKVEFLVSFYNNEISEKSEIFDDQFSVERPDGSNFTLKIRSTKLEDSAMYFCASGTGPYFGPGTRLTVT.

The chain employs TRBV11-2 and TRBJ2-2, with 12 bases identical to TRBD2. Trimming removed 3 bases from V and 5 bases from J; junction bases left unmatched: 1. Germline-derived CDR1 and CDR2 are SGHAT and FQNNGV. The CDR3 has 15 amino acids. The CDR3 sequence: CASSFGLAGTGELFF. The CDR3 region has the DNA TGTGCCAGCAGCTTCGGACTAGCGGGGACCGGGGAGCTGTTTTTT.

Here the CDR3 reads CASSWGDRGLDGYTF. The CDR3 DNA reads as TGTGCCAGCAGTTGGGGGGACAGGGGGCTAGATGGCTACACCTTC. The chain employs TRBV6-6 and TRBJ1-2; 12 bases map to TRBD1. J gave up 6 bases and V 4 bases, and 6 bases lay outside the gene matches. Germline CDR1 reads MNHNY; CDR2 reads SVGAGI (reference sequence). This CDR3 is 15 amino acids long.

The rearrangement joins TRBV7-2 to TRBJ1-3; no clear D. V was clipped by 2 bases and J by 0 bases, with 8 bases between them. Germline CDR1 reads SGHTA; CDR2 reads FQGNSA. The CDR3 is made up of 15 amino acids. In DNA, the CDR3 is TGTGCCAGCAGCTTACATCGGGGCTCTGGAAACACCATATATTTT. The encoded protein is CASSLHRGSGNTIYF.

The DNA of the CDR3 is TGTGCCAGCAGTTTATTGCTAGCGGGTCCGGGAGAGCAGTACTTC. Its translation is CASSLLLAGPGEQYF. The V call is TRBV27, the J call TRBJ2-7; TRBD2 agrees at 8 bases. This CDR3 region has 15 residues. Germline assignment: CDR1 MNHEY and CDR2 SMNVEV (reference sequence). Trimming at V came to 1 base and at J to 7 bases, leaving 9 bases not matched to a gene.

V is TRBV27 and J is TRBJ2-7, with a tentative D call TRBD1 (7 bases). V was cut by 6 bases and J by 0 bases, with 15 bases left in between. Germline V gene lookup returns CDR1 MNHEY and CDR2 SMNVEV (reference sequence). The CDR3 sequence is 15 residues long. CDR3 loop: CASSPRQGLSYEQYF. For the CDR3, the DNA is TGTGCCAGCAGCCCGAGACAGGGACTCTCCTACGAGCAGTACTTC.

The chain recombines TRBV28 with TRBJ1-1, with D maybe TRBD1 (5 bases). The CDR3 length is 13 residues. The V and J ends lost 5 bases and 3 bases respectively, with 10 bases between them. The germline gives CDR1 MDHEN, CDR2 SYDVKM. CDR3 sequence: CASSRPGDTEAFF. DNA of the CDR3: TGTGCCAGCAGTCGCCCGGGGGACACTGAAGCTTTCTTT. Complete variable domain (other parts from reference TRBV28 and TRBJ1-1): DVKVTQSSRYLVKRTGEKVFLECVQDMDHENMFWYRQDPGLGLRLIYFSYDVKMKEKGDIPEGYSVSREKKERFSLILESASTNQTSMYLCASSRPGDTEAFFGQGTRLTVV.

This clone came up a few times. The chain uses TRBV5-1 and TRBJ2-5; tentative D call: TRBD1 (6 bases). The V end was cut by 0 bases, the J end by 1 base, with 10 bases between. The CDR3 is 15 amino acids. Per germline, CDR1 SGHRS and CDR2 YFSETQ. The chain's CDR3 is CASSLGGPLQETQYF. The CDR3 nucleotides read TGCGCCAGCAGCTTGGGGGGGCCCCTCCAAGAGACCCAGTACTTC.

The table lists this clone with a few counts. The chain uses TRBV25-1 and TRBJ1-2, with D uncertain. Germline V lookup: CDR1 MGHDK, CDR2 SYGVNS. Trimming cost V 1 base and J 7 bases, with 10 bases left between them. The CDR3 is made up of 13 amino acids. CDR3 residues: CASSESLGRGYTF. CDR3 bases: TGTGCCAGCAGTGAATCTTTGGGCCGTGGCTACACCTTC.

The rearrangement joins TRBV27 to TRBJ2-7, with 7 bases matching TRBD1. Per the germline V gene, CDR1 is MNHEY and CDR2 is SMNVEV (reference sequence). The CDR3 contains 13 residues. The junction had 7 bases not matched to a gene; V was cut back by 5 bases and J by 6 bases. CDR3 nucleotides: TGTGCCAGCAGTGACCGACAGGGCCTCGAGCAGTACTTC. This encodes CASSDRQGLEQYF.

The chain uses TRBV28 and TRBJ2-5; TRBD2 matches at 8 bases. The V gene's germline CDR1 is MDHEN and CDR2 SYDVKM. The V segment lost 5 bases and the J segment 1 base; nucleotides outside the gene matches: 3. The CDR3 contains 14 residues. The CDR3 spells CASSTTSGQETQYF. DNA for the CDR3: TGTGCCAGCAGTACTACTAGCGGCCAAGAGACCCAGTACTTC.

The chain uses TRBV19 and TRBJ1-2; 7 bases align to TRBD1. The J segment lost 4 bases and the V segment lost 1 base, leaving 3 bases of the junction unmatched. Per the germline V gene, CDR1 is LNHDA and CDR2 is SQIVND (reference sequence). The CDR3 has 14 residues. CDR3 nucleotides: TGTGCCAGTAGTATAGCCAGGGGGAGCTATGGCTACACCTTC. Translated: CASSIARGSYGYTF.

The rearrangement joins TRBV19 to TRBJ1-4, with 8 bases that match TRBD1. The germline V gene encodes CDR1 LNHDA and CDR2 SQIVND (reference sequence). V trimming: 4 bases; J trimming: 6 bases; junction bases outside the gene matches: 4. The CDR3 extends over 14 amino acids. The CDR3 protein is CASSRQGRYEKLFF. CDR3 nucleotides: TGTGCCAGTAGTAGACAGGGGAGATATGAAAAACTGTTTTTT.

This rearrangement joins TRBV6-1 to TRBJ1-5; D might be TRBD1 (6 bases). Germline V lookup: CDR1 MNHNS, CDR2 SASEGT. Deletions cut 7 bases from V and 3 bases from J, with 10 bases between. The CDR3 contains 13 residues. The CDR3 loop is CASTRQANQPQHF. CDR3 in DNA: TGTGCCAGCACGCGACAGGCCAATCAGCCCCAGCATTTT.

This clone has just one count. V usage is TRBV29-1 and J usage is TRBJ1-2; the match to TRBD1 covers 7 bases. Per germline, CDR1 SQVTM and CDR2 ANQGSEA. The CDR3 is made up of 13 amino acids. J lost 1 base, V lost 6 bases, and 5 bases had no gene match. The chain's CDR3 is CSVTGAVNYGYTF. CDR3 nucleotides: TGCAGCGTCACAGGGGCGGTTAACTATGGCTACACCTTC.

The chain employs TRBV4-1 and TRBJ1-2; 9 positions match TRBD1. The V segment lost 1 base and the J segment 0 bases; nucleotides outside the gene matches: 9. There are 18 residues in the CDR3. CDR1 is MGHRA and CDR2 is YSYEKL in the germline V gene. The CDR3 DNA follows: TGCGCCAGCAGCCAAGTTCGGGACAGGGTACCTACTAACTATGGCTACACCTTC. This translates into CASSQVRDRVPTNYGYTF.

The sample holds one count of this clone. The chain couples TRBV5-1 to TRBJ1-2; 8 nucleotides line up with TRBD1. The V gene's germline CDR1 is SGHRS and CDR2 YFSETQ. Germline trimming cut 0 bases from V and 0 bases from J; bases unmatched to any gene: 7. The CDR3 has 17 amino acids. CDR3 protein: CASSLAYRGSSNYGYTF. CDR3 sequence (DNA): TGCGCCAGCAGCTTGGCGTACAGGGGGTCCTCTAACTATGGCTACACCTTC.

The chain joins TRBV5-1 to TRBJ1-1; D ambiguous. The germline CDR1 and CDR2 sequences are SGHRS and YFSETQ. This CDR3 comprises 13 residues. Deletions cut 0 bases from V and 3 bases from J, with 6 bases between. Here the CDR3 DNA reads TGCGCCAGCAGCTTGGCGGGTTACACTGAAGCTTTCTTT. Its translation: CASSLAGYTEAFF.

The chain recombines TRBV18 with TRBJ2-7, with 11 bases aligning to TRBD1. Germline lookup yields CDR1 KGHSH and CDR2 LQKENI. This CDR3 is 14 amino acids long. The V and J ends lost 6 bases and 6 bases, in that order; junction bases with no gene match: 7. The CDR3 sequence: CASSPLGTGGEQYF. In nucleotides, the CDR3 is TGTGCCAGCTCCCCTCTGGGGACAGGGGGCGAGCAGTACTTC.

This rearrangement joins TRBV28 to TRBJ2-3; 10 bases agree with TRBD2. The V and J ends lost 2 bases and 2 bases, in that order; junction bases with no gene match: 7. This CDR3 region has 17 residues. The germline V gene encodes CDR1 MDHEN and CDR2 SYDVKM. CDR3 nucleotides: TGTGCCAGCAGTTTAACGTTCCTAGCGGGGGTCACAGATACGCAGTATTTT. It yields the protein CASSLTFLAGVTDTQYF. The full variable domain, completed using reference TRBV28 and TRBJ2-3, is DVKVTQSSRYLVKRTGEKVFLECVQDMDHENMFWYRQDPGLGLRLIYFSYDVKMKEKGDIPEGYSVSREKKERFSLILESASTNQTSMYLCASSLTFLAGVTDTQYFGPGTRLTVL.

The chain has TRBV18 and TRBJ2-7; D may be TRBD2 (5 bases). Germline CDR1 is KGHSH and CDR2 is LQKENI. The CDR3 runs 16 residues. Trimming stripped 3 bases from V and 2 bases from J, with 17 bases between. CDR3 protein: CASSPPPGLEAYEQYF. The CDR3 coding sequence is TGTGCCAGCTCACCTCCTCCCGGACTGGAGGCCTACGAGCAGTACTTC.

The chain employs TRBV15 and TRBJ1-5; D is unclear. CDR1 and CDR2 (germline): LNHNV, YYDKDF (reference sequence). Trimming pared 0 bases from V and 3 bases from J, leaving 9 bases between. CDR3 length: 15 residues. The CDR3 nucleotides are TGTGCCACCAGCAGAGATTGGCAGGTCAATCAGCCCCAGCATTTT. Protein sequence: CATSRDWQVNQPQHF.

J is TRBJ2-7 and V is TRBV28; TRBD2 agrees at 8 bases. The CDR3 has 17 residues. CDR1 and CDR2 from the germline V gene are MDHEN and SYDVKM. The V gene end was trimmed by 2 bases and the J gene end by 2 bases; junction bases not matched to a gene: 11. In DNA form, the CDR3 reads TGTGCCAGCAGTTTACCGGGGGGGGGACACCATGCCTACGAGCAGTACTTC. Residues: CASSLPGGGHHAYEQYF.